This T cell receptor (beta chain) was identified in a study of cytomegalovirus exposure and HLA in healthy donors. Study context: Earlier, some 170 million T cells were analyzed, and over 95 million unique TCR beta sequences were found among them.

PCR involved 60 Vbeta and 13 Jbeta primers. Clones were sequenced by immunoSEQ multiplex PCR, and TCRdb holds only the in-frame ones, with some missing. The data show 300,000 or so clones, about four fifths seen once. A remark on this clone: The antigen remains undetermined.

Trimming left V 6 bases short and J 7 bases short, with 9 bases between. The CDR3 has 12 residues. The germline V gene has CDR1 MNHEY and CDR2 SVGAGI. Study results and limitations: Per a later analysis, approximately 16,000 TCR beta sequences showed association with HLA alleles at 0.05 false discovery rate. According to a later analysis, donors in an Asian-associated ancestry cluster reportedly had fewer N-insertions than the roughly 630-donor mean. In a later analysis, CMV-associated beta chains were mostly HLA-associated, it appeared.

Sequenced: PBMCs. The chain links TRBV6-5 to TRBJ1-4; D call uncertain. The sequence came from a woman aged 35 to 49 in good health and CMV-seropositive. The CDR3 loop reads CASRDRSEKLFF. The CDR3 nucleotides are TGTGCCAGCAGGGATCGGAGTGAAAAACTGTTTTTT.